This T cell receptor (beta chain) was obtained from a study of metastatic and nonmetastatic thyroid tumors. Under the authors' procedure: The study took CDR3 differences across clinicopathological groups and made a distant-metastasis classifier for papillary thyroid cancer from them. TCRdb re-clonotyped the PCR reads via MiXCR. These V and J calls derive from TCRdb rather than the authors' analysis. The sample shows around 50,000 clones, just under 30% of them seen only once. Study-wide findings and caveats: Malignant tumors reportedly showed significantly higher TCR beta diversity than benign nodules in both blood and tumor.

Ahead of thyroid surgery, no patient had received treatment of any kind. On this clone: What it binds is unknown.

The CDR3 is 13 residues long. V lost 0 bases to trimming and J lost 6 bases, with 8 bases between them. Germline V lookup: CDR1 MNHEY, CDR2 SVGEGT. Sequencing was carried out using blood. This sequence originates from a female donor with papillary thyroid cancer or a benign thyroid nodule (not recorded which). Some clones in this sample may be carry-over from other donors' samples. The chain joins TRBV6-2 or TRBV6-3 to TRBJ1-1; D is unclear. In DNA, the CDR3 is TGTGCCAGCAGTTACTCGGGGTGGGCTGAAGCTTTCTTT. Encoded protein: CASSYSGWAEAFF.